This TCR beta chain comes out of a study of TIL therapy for anti-PD-1-resistant metastatic lung cancer. Overall study: Progressing patients received lymphodepletion, expanded TIL infusion and IL-2. Patients had a median age of about 50 years (range roughly 38-75). Study results and limitations: This highly selected cohort may not generalize to typical lung cancer patients.

Sequencing used immunoSEQ v3. Survey-level samples got 2 million to 2.5 million read pairs; deep-level samples got roughly 5-6.5 million. Profiled with immunoSEQ multiplex PCR; TCRdb holds only in-frame clones, not every one. The data contain 55,000 to 65,000 clones, over 70% of them seen just once; the ten biggest clones take up 1.5% to 2%. V dropped 5 bases and J dropped 5 bases, with 12 bases sitting between them. This CDR3 region has 13 residues. The germline V gene has CDR1 SEHNR and CDR2 FQNEAQ (reference sequence). Time point denoted: pre-treatment sample, taken before nivolumab and TIL therapy. This clone was detected once. Its antigen remains unknown.

Material: blood, obtained at baseline. The rearrangement uses TRBV7-9 and TRBJ2-5; D is undetermined. The sequence derives from a person aged 25 to 80 with non-small cell lung cancer. The CDR3 protein is CASSLDQSETQYF. The CDR3 region has the DNA TGTGCCAGCAGCCTGGACCAGAGCGAGACCCAGTACTTC.